This T cell receptor beta chain stems from a study of blood T cells in healthy people across ages. Healthy Russian Caucasian donors spanned ages roughly 6 to 100 years. In each sample, at least 7 million PBMCs were isolated. In regard to this clonotype: Its antigen is as yet unknown.

The length of the CDR3 is 16 residues. Losses at the gene ends were 4 bases for V and 7 bases for J; bases not matched to a gene: 13. Germline values: CDR1 ENHRY, CDR2 SYGVKD. Study observations and caveats: Donor CMV status was unknown, possibly confounding expanded clonotype changes. Older individuals had lower TCR beta diversity per million T cells (the decline was roughly linear).

Primed by a sample-barcoded 5' primer and a J-beta primer mix, a second PCR proceeded for 7 to 11 cycles. Each CDR3 protein gets one entry after TCRdb re-called the 5' RACE reads with MiXCR. Among roughly 1.6 million distinct CDR3 sequences, 30% to 40% were seen once, and the ten largest hold about 11%. The sequenced material came from blood. The chain employs TRBV10-3 and TRBJ1-5; the match to TRBD1 covers 7 bases. This receptor was obtained from a woman in her 30s in good health. This chain's CDR3 is CAISVEPQGCIQPQHF. The CDR3 bases are TGTGCCATCAGTGTAGAACCACAGGGGTGCATACAGCCCCAGCATTTT.